A single TCR beta chain is shown here with its context. Its antigen is unknown. Here immunoSEQ multiplex PCR was the method, and the copy in TCRdb shows in-frame clones only, minus some. The sample has around 12,000 clones, more than 70% seen once; the top ten hold approximately 0.9%. Time point meaning: cycle 4 day 1 (C4D1), after less than seven weeks of nivolumab. Each patient relapsed following autologous stem cell transplantation, and prior brentuximab vedotin exposure differed. Purification of CD4+ T cells from thawed PBMCs was performed via magnetic negative selection. The sample comes from a study of PD-1 blockade in classical Hodgkin lymphoma. The study's findings and limits: Reported baseline diversity: healthy donors highest, relapsed/refractory patients lowest.

The CDR3 has 19 residues. The germline gives CDR1 SGHTA, CDR2 FQGTGA. Unmatched junction bases numbered 13, after V lost 4 bases and J lost 1 base. The sequences come from CD4+ T cells from blood, collected before the fourth cycle of nivolumab. The chain employs TRBV7-3 and TRBJ2-2; 9 bases align to TRBD1. The TCR originated in a human donor with classical Hodgkin lymphoma. This chain's CDR3 is CASSSTHRGRWGNTGELFF. CDR3 DNA sequence: TGTGCCAGCAGCTCTACGCACAGGGGGCGCTGGGGGAACACCGGGGAGCTGTTTTTT.